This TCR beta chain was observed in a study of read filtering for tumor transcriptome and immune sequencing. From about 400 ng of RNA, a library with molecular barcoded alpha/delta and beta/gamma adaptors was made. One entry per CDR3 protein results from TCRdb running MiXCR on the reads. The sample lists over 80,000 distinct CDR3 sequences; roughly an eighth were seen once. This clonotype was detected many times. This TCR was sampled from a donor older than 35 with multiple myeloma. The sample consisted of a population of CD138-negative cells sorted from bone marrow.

The CDR3 region has the DNA TGTGCCACCAGTGATATGGGACTGGGCACAGATACGCAGTATTTT. Encoded protein: CATSDMGLGTDTQYF. This chain links TRBV24-1 with TRBJ2-3, with D maybe TRBD2 (6 bases). V was pared by 3 bases and J by 1 base, with 10 bases between. Germline loops: CDR1 KGHDR, CDR2 SFDVKD. The CDR3 sequence is 15 residues long.